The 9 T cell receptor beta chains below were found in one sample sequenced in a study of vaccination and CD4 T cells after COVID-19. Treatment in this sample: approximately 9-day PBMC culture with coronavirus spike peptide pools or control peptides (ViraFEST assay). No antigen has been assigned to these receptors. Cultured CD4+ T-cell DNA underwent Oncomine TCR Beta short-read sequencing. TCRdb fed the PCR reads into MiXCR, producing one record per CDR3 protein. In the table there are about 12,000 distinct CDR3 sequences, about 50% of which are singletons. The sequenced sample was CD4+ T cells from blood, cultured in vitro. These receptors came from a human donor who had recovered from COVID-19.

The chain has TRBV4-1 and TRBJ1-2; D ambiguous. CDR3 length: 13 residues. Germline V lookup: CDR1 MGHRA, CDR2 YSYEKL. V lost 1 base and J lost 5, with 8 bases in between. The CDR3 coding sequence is TGCGCCAGCAGCCAAGTCGGACTGTATGGCTACACCTTC. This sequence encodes CASSQVGLYGYTF.

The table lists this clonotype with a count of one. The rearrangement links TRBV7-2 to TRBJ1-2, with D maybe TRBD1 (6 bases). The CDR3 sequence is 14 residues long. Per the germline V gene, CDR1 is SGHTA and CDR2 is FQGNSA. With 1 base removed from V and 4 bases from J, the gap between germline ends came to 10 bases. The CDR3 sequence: CASSLDRAGYGYTF. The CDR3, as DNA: TGTGCCAGCAGCTTAGACAGGGCGGGCTATGGCTACACCTTC.

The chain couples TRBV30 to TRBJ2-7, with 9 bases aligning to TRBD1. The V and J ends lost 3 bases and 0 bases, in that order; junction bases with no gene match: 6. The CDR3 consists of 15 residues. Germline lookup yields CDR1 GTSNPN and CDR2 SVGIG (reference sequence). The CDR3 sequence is CAWSRAGQGSYEQYF. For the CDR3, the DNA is TGTGCCTGGAGCCGTGCGGGACAGGGCTCCTACGAGCAGTACTTC.

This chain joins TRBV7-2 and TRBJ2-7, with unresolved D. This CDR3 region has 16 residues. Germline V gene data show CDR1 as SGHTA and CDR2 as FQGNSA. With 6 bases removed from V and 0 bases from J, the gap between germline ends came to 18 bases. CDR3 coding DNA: TGTGCCAGCAGTCGTCCCTCCTCTTCGATCTCCTACGAGCAGTACTTC. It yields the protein CASSRPSSSISYEQYF.

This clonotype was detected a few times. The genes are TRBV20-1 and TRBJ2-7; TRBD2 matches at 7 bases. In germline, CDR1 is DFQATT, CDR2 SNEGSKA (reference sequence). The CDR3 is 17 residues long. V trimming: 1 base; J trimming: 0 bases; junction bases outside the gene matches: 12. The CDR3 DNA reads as TGCAGTGCTAGAGCGAGAGCTTACGGGGGGACCTCCTACGAGCAGTACTTC. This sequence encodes CSARARAYGGTSYEQYF.

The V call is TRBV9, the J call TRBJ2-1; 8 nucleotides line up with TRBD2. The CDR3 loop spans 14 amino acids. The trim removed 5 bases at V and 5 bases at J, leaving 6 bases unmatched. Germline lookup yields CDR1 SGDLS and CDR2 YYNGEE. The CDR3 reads CASSTGLANNEQFF. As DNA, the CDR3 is TGTGCCAGCAGTACCGGACTAGCCAACAATGAGCAGTTCTTC.

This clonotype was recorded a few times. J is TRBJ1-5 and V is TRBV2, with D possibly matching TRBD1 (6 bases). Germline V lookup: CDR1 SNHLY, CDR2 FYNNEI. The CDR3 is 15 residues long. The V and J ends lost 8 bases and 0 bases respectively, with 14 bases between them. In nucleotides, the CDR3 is TGTGCCAGCGAGGGGGGCAGGTCTAGCAATCAGCCCCAGCATTTT. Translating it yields CASEGGRSSNQPQHF.

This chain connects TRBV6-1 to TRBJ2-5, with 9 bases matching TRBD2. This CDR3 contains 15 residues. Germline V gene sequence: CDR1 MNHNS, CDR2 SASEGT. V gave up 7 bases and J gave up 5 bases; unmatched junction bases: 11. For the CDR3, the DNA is TGTGCCAGCAAGGTGGGACTAGCACCGGGGGAGACCCAGTACTTC. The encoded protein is CASKVGLAPGETQYF.

The CDR3 nucleotides are TGTGCCAGCAGTGGGGACAGAACTAATGAAAAACTGTTTTTT. It yields the protein CASSGDRTNEKLFF. V and J are TRBV2 and TRBJ1-4; 7 bases are shared with TRBD1. Trimming at V came to 4 bases and at J to 1 base, leaving 0 bases not matched to a gene. The CDR3 has 14 residues. The germline V gene has CDR1 SNHLY and CDR2 FYNNEI.